The table lists the clone carrying this T cell receptor (beta chain) with a few counts. In the original workflow: Counts of nucleated cells, estimated from reference gene primer amplification, were obtained. Clones were sequenced by immunoSEQ multiplex PCR, and TCRdb holds only the in-frame ones, with some missing. That table is the source of V, J and clone size, and D and trimming were worked out from the DNA. This sample yields over 75,000 clones, of which roughly 80% are seen a single time; around 9% belongs to the top ten. These data come from a study of blood T cell repertoires in COVID-19. About the research overall: From the United States, Italy and Spain came samples of acute and convalescent COVID-19. PBMCs, B-cell-depleted T cells, or T cells were the source of the cDNA or gDNA that made up the material.

The source material was peripheral blood. The TCR comes from a man between 50 and 59 years old who had recovered from COVID-19.

CDR3 sequence: CSASGARASLNQPQHF. The CDR3 DNA sequence: TGCAGTGCTAGTGGGGCCAGAGCCTCTTTAAATCAGCCCCAGCATTTT. The rearrangement uses TRBV20-1 and TRBJ1-5; D possibly corresponds to TRBD1 (5 bases). Trimming removed 3 bases from V and 4 bases from J, with 19 bases in between. Germline V CDR1 and CDR2: DFQATT, SNEGSKA (reference sequence). CDR3 length equals 16 residues.